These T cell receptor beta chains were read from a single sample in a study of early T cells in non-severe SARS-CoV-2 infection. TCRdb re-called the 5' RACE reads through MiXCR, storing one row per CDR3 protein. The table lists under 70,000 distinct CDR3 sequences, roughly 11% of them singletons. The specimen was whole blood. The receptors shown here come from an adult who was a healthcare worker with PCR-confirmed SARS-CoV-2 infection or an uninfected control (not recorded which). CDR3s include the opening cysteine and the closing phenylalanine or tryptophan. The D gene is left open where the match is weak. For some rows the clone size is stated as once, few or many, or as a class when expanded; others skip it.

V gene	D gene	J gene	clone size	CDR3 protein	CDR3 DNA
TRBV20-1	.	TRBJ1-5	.	CSARQGKDQPQHF	TGCAGTGCTAGACAGGGGAAGGATCAGCCCCAGCATTTT
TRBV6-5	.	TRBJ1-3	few	CASKSGLSGNTIYF	TGTGCCAGCAAGTCGGGCCTCTCTGGAAACACCATATATTTT
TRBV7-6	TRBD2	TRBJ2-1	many	CASSLPSGRFDNEQFF	TGTGCCAGCAGCTTACCTAGCGGGAGGTTTGACAATGAGCAGTTCTTC
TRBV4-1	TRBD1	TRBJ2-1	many	CASSQSRDRYNEQFF	TGCGCCAGCAGCCAGTCCCGGGACAGATACAATGAGCAGTTCTTC
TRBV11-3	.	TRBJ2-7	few	CASSSDQTYEQYF	TGTGCCAGCAGCTCTGACCAAACCTACGAGCAGTACTTC
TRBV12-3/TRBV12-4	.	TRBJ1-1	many	CASSIRAGVEAFF	TGTGCCAGCAGTATTAGGGCCGGGGTTGAAGCTTTCTTT
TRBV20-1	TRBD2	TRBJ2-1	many	CSATSGQGANEQFF	TGCAGTGCTACTAGCGGGCAAGGTGCCAATGAGCAGTTCTTC
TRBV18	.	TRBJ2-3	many	CASSPSQQGIGTDTQYF	TGTGCCAGCTCACCGTCCCAACAGGGTATAGGGACAGATACGCAGTATTTT
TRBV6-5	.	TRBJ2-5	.	CASSRPGLPQETQYF	TGTGCCAGCAGCCGACCGGGACTCCCACAAGAGACCCAGTACTTC
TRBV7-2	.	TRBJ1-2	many	CASSLETDLYGYTF	TGTGCCAGCAGCTTAGAAACAGACCTCTATGGCTACACCTTC
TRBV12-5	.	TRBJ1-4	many	CASGSSRALGAEKLFF	TGTGCTAGTGGTTCCAGCCGGGCCCTCGGTGCTGAAAAACTGTTTTTT
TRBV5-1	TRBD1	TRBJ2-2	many	CASTSGTGYTGELFF	TGCGCCAGCACCTCCGGGACAGGGTACACCGGGGAGCTGTTTTTT
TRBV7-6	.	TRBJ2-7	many	CASSPSLYEQYF	TGTGCCAGCAGCCCGTCCCTCTACGAGCAGTACTTC
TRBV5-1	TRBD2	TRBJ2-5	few	CASSRQLAEQETQYF	TGCGCCAGCAGCCGCCAACTAGCGGAGCAAGAGACCCAGTACTTC
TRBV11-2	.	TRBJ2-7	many	CASSQESGAPYEQYF	TGTGCCAGCAGCCAGGAATCAGGGGCTCCCTACGAGCAGTACTTC
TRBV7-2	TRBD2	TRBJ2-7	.	CASSSGLDTSYEQYF	TGTGCCAGCAGCTCTGGACTAGACACTTCCTACGAGCAGTACTTC
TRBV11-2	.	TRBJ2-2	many	CASSLVGHTGELFF	TGTGCCAGCAGCTTAGTCGGACACACCGGGGAGCTGTTTTTT
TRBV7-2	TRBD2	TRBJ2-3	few	CASSLVAGASTDTQYF	TGTGCCAGCAGCTTAGTAGCGGGGGCCAGCACAGATACGCAGTATTTT
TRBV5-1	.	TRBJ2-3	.	CASSGDSDTQYF	TGCGCCAGCAGCGGCGACAGCGATACGCAGTATTTT
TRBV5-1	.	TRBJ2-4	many	CASSSAPRNIQYF	TGCGCCAGCAGCTCAGCCCCCAGAAACATTCAGTACTTC